The next 5 T cell receptor beta chains were all read from a single sample in a study of control samples from healthy donors and cancer patients. Assay: immunoSEQ multiplex PCR; the TCRdb copy retains only in-frame clones and omits some. Of 100,000 to 150,000 clones in the sample, around 90% were seen once. Sample: blood. All receptors come from a man aged 40-49 years in good health.

V is TRBV19 and J is TRBJ1-5; possible D gene TRBD1, 5 bases. Germline V CDR1 and CDR2: LNHDA, SQIVND (reference sequence). The CDR3 has 18 residues. The ends were cut back, 5 bases at V and 5 bases at J, with 25 bases in the middle. DNA for the CDR3: TGTGCCAGTAGTCCGAAAGGGGCAGGGAACTTAAGGGATCAGCCCCAGCATTTT. As protein: CASSPKGAGNLRDQPQHF.

The CDR3 DNA sequence: TGCGCCAGCAGTGTGGGCTGGGGCACTGAAGCTTTCTTT. Amino acid sequence: CASSVGWGTEAFF. The chain combines TRBV10-1 with TRBJ1-1, with D hard to call. Trimming left V 4 bases short and J 4 bases short, with 10 bases between. Germline V gene data show CDR1 as WNHNN and CDR2 as SYGVQD (reference sequence). This CDR3 comprises 13 residues.

This chain links TRBV10-2 with TRBJ2-1; 14 bases map to TRBD2. With V trimmed by 3 bases and J by 4 bases, 11 bases remained unmatched. Germline V gene data show CDR1 as WSHSY and CDR2 as SAAADI. The CDR3 loop spans 19 amino acids. The CDR3, as DNA: TGCGCCAGCAGTGACGGGACTAGCGGGGGAGACCCCACTTACAATGAGCAGTTCTTC. This sequence encodes CASSDGTSGGDPTYNEQFF.

V and J are TRBV2 and TRBJ2-6; D uncertain. Trimming took off 2 bases at V and 0 bases at J, with 5 bases between the two ends. This CDR3 spans 15 amino acids. Germline CDR1 reads SNHLY; CDR2 reads FYNNEI. In DNA, the CDR3 is TGTGCCAGCAGTGAACAGTTCTCTGGGGCCAACGTCCTGACTTTC. Translating it yields CASSEQFSGANVLTF.

J is TRBJ1-5 and V is TRBV21-1. TRBV21-1 is marked as a pseudogene. The CDR3 has 13 amino acids. The CDR3 sequence: CASSDSGDQPQHF. The CDR3 bases are TGTGCCAGCAGCGACTCGGGTGATCAGCCCCAGCATTTT.